The 9 T cell receptor beta chains below were found in one sample sequenced in a study of T-cell memory formation after mild COVID-19. TCRdb reprocessed the 5' RACE reads via MiXCR and lists one record per CDR3 protein. The sample lists about 470,000 distinct CDR3 sequences, nearly 25% seen once, with about an eighth in the top ten. The sample comprised PBMCs or a T cell subset sorted from them (not recorded which). The receptors were sampled from an adult woman who had mild COVID-19 (a few samples of this study predate the infection). Cell type and time point are not known.

The chain uses TRBV4-3 and TRBJ1-2; TRBD1 aligns across 7 bases. V gave up 0 bases and J gave up 4 bases; unmatched junction bases: 14. The germline CDR1 and CDR2 sequences are LGHNA and YSLEER. The CDR3 is 18 amino acids. CDR3 in amino acids: CASSQDLEGQGEAYGYTF. CDR3 nucleotide sequence: TGCGCCAGCAGCCAAGATTTGGAGGGGCAGGGGGAAGCCTATGGCTACACCTTC.

The rearrangement joins TRBV7-6 to TRBJ2-7, with 7 positions matching TRBD1. Germline CDR1 is SGHVS and CDR2 is FNYEAQ. V shed 5 bases and J 4 bases; nucleotides not matched to a gene: 8. The CDR3 has 14 residues. CDR3: CASSQSGQPYEQYF. As DNA, the CDR3 is TGTGCCAGCAGCCAATCGGGACAGCCGTACGAGCAGTACTTC.

The rearrangement links TRBV29-1 to TRBJ2-7; TRBD1 aligns across 10 bases. From germline, CDR1 is SQVTM and CDR2 ANQGSEA. The CDR3 contains 14 residues. V shed 4 bases, J shed 2 bases, and the junction held 5 bases outside the gene matches. The CDR3 loop reads CSVVVGTGAYEQYF. CDR3 sequence (DNA): TGCAGCGTTGTAGTTGGGACAGGGGCCTACGAGCAGTACTTC.

The rearrangement joins TRBV6-1 to TRBJ2-1; 7 bases are a match to TRBD2. Losses at the gene ends were 7 bases for V and 1 base for J; bases not matched to a gene: 4. This CDR3 is built from 14 residues. Germline assignment: CDR1 MNHNS and CDR2 SASEGT. This CDR3 reads CASMKAGSYNEQFF. The CDR3 DNA sequence: TGTGCCAGCATGAAAGCGGGGTCCTACAATGAGCAGTTCTTC.

The chain uses TRBV9 and TRBJ2-1, with D maybe TRBD2 (5 bases). The V gene lost 0 bases and the J gene lost 3 bases, with 16 bases spanning the gap. From germline, CDR1 is SGDLS and CDR2 YYNGEE. The CDR3 loop spans 17 amino acids. The CDR3 protein is CASSVEWFPSSYNEQFF. The CDR3 nucleotides read TGTGCCAGCAGCGTAGAATGGTTCCCTAGCAGCTACAATGAGCAGTTCTTC.

The chain couples TRBV20-1 to TRBJ1-2, with 7 positions matching TRBD1. The length of the CDR3 is 11 residues. Germline CDR1 DFQATT, CDR2 SNEGSKA (reference sequence). Losses at the gene ends were 6 bases for V and 8 bases for J; bases not matched to a gene: 6. The CDR3 sequence: CSAPRGGGYTF. The CDR3 DNA reads TGCAGTGCGCCCAGGGGGGGAGGCTACACCTTC.

This clonotype was observed a few times. The chain has TRBV20-1 and TRBJ1-2, with D unclear. The CDR3 loop spans 14 amino acids. The V gene lost 3 bases and the J gene lost 7 bases, with 18 bases spanning the gap. Germline loops: CDR1 DFQATT, CDR2 SNEGSKA (reference sequence). The CDR3: CSASLRQTSAGYTF. The DNA of the CDR3 is TGCAGTGCTAGTCTTCGACAAACTTCTGCTGGCTACACCTTC.

The chain recombines TRBV14 with TRBJ2-7; D uncertain. Germline CDR1 and CDR2: SGHDN and FVKESK. This CDR3 has 14 amino acids. The V end was cut by 4 bases, the J end by 2 bases, with 12 bases between. This chain's CDR3 is CASSPLGSPYEQYF. The DNA of the CDR3 is TGTGCCAGCAGCCCGCTTGGCAGTCCCTACGAGCAGTACTTC.

The rearrangement joins TRBV12-3 or TRBV12-4 to TRBJ2-5, with 11 bases aligning to TRBD2. The CDR3 runs 14 residues. Trimming took 6 bases from V and 4 from J; bases not matched to a gene: 4. The CDR3 DNA sequence: TGTGCCAGCAGCCGTACTAGCGGGAGAGAGACCCAGTACTTC. Encoded protein: CASSRTSGRETQYF.